The 20 T cell receptor beta chains below all came from one sample that was sequenced in a study of OX40 agonist ivuxolimab in advanced cancers. Profiled with immunoSEQ multiplex PCR; TCRdb holds only in-frame clones, not every one. The table shows some 65,000 clones, with roughly nine tenths occurring only once. Here the sequenced sample was CD4+ or CD8+ T cells sorted from blood, taken in a trial of the OX40 agonist ivuxolimab. These receptors all stem from an adult with an advanced solid tumor such as melanoma, head and neck, liver or kidney cancer.

The chain employs TRBV7-3 and TRBJ1-6, with D hard to call. Germline assignment: CDR1 SGHTA and CDR2 FQGTGA. The CDR3 has 14 residues. V shed 0 bases and J shed 6 bases, with 6 bases lying between them. The CDR3 spells CASSLTGLNSPLHF. DNA for the CDR3: TGTGCCAGCAGCTTAACTGGACTTAATTCACCCCTCCACTTT.

The rearrangement uses TRBV30 and TRBJ2-3; D possibly uses TRBD1 or TRBD2 (5 bases each). CDR3 length: 12 amino acids. V was clipped by 0 bases and J by 9 bases, with 10 bases between them. Germline CDR1 reads GTSNPN; CDR2 reads SVGIG (reference sequence). The CDR3 DNA is TGTGCCTGGAGTGTACTGGGGGACACGCAGTATTTT. Encoded protein: CAWSVLGDTQYF.

The rearrangement uses TRBV28 and TRBJ1-1; D call uncertain. The length of the CDR3 is 13 residues. The V end was cut by 5 bases, the J end by 6 bases, with 13 bases between. The V gene's germline CDR1 is MDHEN and CDR2 SYDVKM. The CDR3 here is CASSQVRVSEAFF. The CDR3 DNA follows: TGTGCCAGCAGTCAAGTCCGGGTGTCTGAAGCTTTCTTT.

This chain uses TRBV18 with TRBJ1-6; D is unresolved. This CDR3 spans 13 amino acids. Per the germline V gene, CDR1 is KGHSH and CDR2 is LQKENI. V lost 6 bases and J lost 8, with 11 bases in between. DNA of the CDR3: TGTGCCAGCTCCATGATCGACGATTCACCCCTCCACTTT. Residues: CASSMIDDSPLHF.

The genes are TRBV2 and TRBJ1-4; 7 nucleotides align to TRBD1. The CDR3 extends over 13 amino acids. Per the germline V gene, CDR1 is SNHLY and CDR2 is FYNNEI. Germline trimming cut 9 bases from V and 8 bases from J; bases unmatched to any gene: 9. The CDR3 sequence is CASNRQGREKLFF. For the CDR3, the DNA is TGTGCCAGTAACCGACAGGGAAGGGAAAAACTGTTTTTT.

This clone was picked up one time. The J gene is TRBJ1-5, the V gene TRBV10-3; D is unclear. Trimming took off 3 bases at V and 6 bases at J, with 9 bases between the two ends. This CDR3 contains 13 residues. CDR1 and CDR2 from the germline V gene are ENHRY and SYGVKD. In nucleotides, the CDR3 is TGTGCCATCAGTGAAGTTGGAAGTCAGCCCCAGCATTTT. Protein sequence: CAISEVGSQPQHF.

The rearrangement links TRBV7-2 to TRBJ2-3; TRBD2 aligns across 8 bases. The ends lost 0 bases at V and 7 bases at J; junction bases unmatched: 15. In germline, CDR1 is SGHTA, CDR2 FQGNSA. The CDR3 has 18 residues. CDR3 DNA: TGTGCCAGCAGCTTAGCAGCGGGGGCCGGGGGGGCCTCTAATACGCAGTATTTT. Its protein is CASSLAAGAGGASNTQYF. Supplemented by reference TRBV7-2 and TRBJ2-3, the full variable domain reads GAGVSQSPSNKVTEKGKDVELRCDPISGHTALYWYRQSLGQGLEFLIYFQGNSAPDKSGLPSDRFSAERTGGSVSTLTIQRTQQEDSAVYLCASSLAAGAGGASNTQYFGPGTRLTVL.

In its sample, this clone was seen a few times. CDR3 amino acids: CASSLGQGKGYTF. The CDR3, as DNA: TGCGCCAGCAGCCTGGGACAGGGGAAGGGCTACACCTTC. The V gene is TRBV5-1, the J gene TRBJ1-2, with 10 bases that match TRBD1. Trimming at V came to 4 bases and at J to 8 bases, leaving 5 bases not matched to a gene. CDR3 length: 13 amino acids. CDR1 is SGHRS, CDR2 YFSETQ, per germline.

V usage is TRBV4-3 and J usage is TRBJ1-4; TRBD1 matches 9 bases. The V gene's germline CDR1 is LGHNA and CDR2 YSLEER. This CDR3 is built from 16 residues. J was trimmed by 5 bases and V by 1 base; bases with no gene match: 5. The chain's CDR3 is CASSQALGTGNEKLFF. The DNA for the CDR3 is TGCGCCAGCAGCCAAGCTCTCGGGACAGGGAATGAAAAACTGTTTTTT.

This rearrangement joins TRBV28 to TRBJ2-7; no reliable D call. The germline gives CDR1 MDHEN, CDR2 SYDVKM. V was trimmed by 1 base and J by 0 bases, leaving 7 bases between them. CDR3 length: 14 amino acids. The CDR3, as DNA: TGTGCCAGCAGTTTATTTACACGCTCCTACGAGCAGTACTTC. Translation: CASSLFTRSYEQYF.

V gene TRBV7-9 combines with J gene TRBJ2-1, with TRBD2 matching over 14 bases. Germline V gene data show CDR1 as SEHNR and CDR2 as FQNEAQ (reference sequence). After removal of 4 bases from V and 9 bases from J, the junction contained 11 bases not matched to a gene. This CDR3 comprises 17 residues. The CDR3 DNA reads TGTGCCAGCAGCTACCTCCCGACTAGCGGGAGGGGGGGTGAGCAGTTCTTC. It encodes CASSYLPTSGRGGEQFF.

J is TRBJ1-1 and V is TRBV18; D unresolved. V was pared by 1 base and J by 2 bases, with 8 bases between. There are 14 residues in the CDR3. Germline-derived CDR1 and CDR2 are KGHSH and LQKENI. CDR3: CASSPLAGNTEAFF. CDR3 sequence (DNA): TGTGCCAGCTCACCACTGGCGGGCAACACTGAAGCTTTCTTT.

The chain couples TRBV4-1 to TRBJ1-6; no reliable D call. This CDR3 has 14 residues. Trimming left V 4 bases short and J 4 bases short, with 8 bases between. The germline gives CDR1 MGHRA, CDR2 YSYEKL. In nucleotides, the CDR3 is TGCGCCAGCAGCCCTTTTGAGTATAATTCACCCCTCCACTTT. This sequence encodes CASSPFEYNSPLHF.

This sequence joins TRBV19 and TRBJ1-1; the D is unclear. This CDR3 spans 16 amino acids. Trimming took off 2 bases at V and 0 bases at J, with 13 bases between the two ends. In germline, CDR1 is LNHDA, CDR2 SQIVND (reference sequence). CDR3 nucleotides: TGTGCCAGTAGTATAAGCCGCGGCGGGGTGAACACTGAAGCTTTCTTT. Amino acids: CASSISRGGVNTEAFF.

The rearrangement uses TRBV29-1 and TRBJ2-1, with TRBD2 matching over 12 bases. The CDR3 has 14 amino acids. Losses at the gene ends were 4 bases for V and 6 bases for J; bases not matched to a gene: 4. CDR1 and CDR2 (germline): SQVTM, ANQGSEA. The CDR3 DNA follows: TGCAGCGTTGCAACTAGCGGGGGGCCCAATGAGCAGTTCTTC. Translated, it gives CSVATSGGPNEQFF.

The genes are TRBV5-1 and TRBJ2-7; 9 bases are a match to TRBD1. The CDR3 runs to 13 residues. CDR1 is SGHRS, CDR2 YFSETQ, per germline. The J segment lost 1 base and the V segment lost 8 bases, leaving 4 bases of the junction unmatched. The CDR3 is CASGTGFSYEQYF. DNA of the CDR3: TGCGCCAGTGGGACAGGGTTTTCCTACGAGCAGTACTTC.

The chain has TRBV28 and TRBJ1-2; D gene ambiguous. Trimming removed 5 bases at V and 0 bases at J, with 16 bases between. CDR1 is MDHEN and CDR2 is SYDVKM in the germline V gene. This CDR3 has 16 amino acids. The CDR3 sequence is CASSIPQAGANYGYTF. In DNA, the CDR3 is TGTGCCAGCAGTATACCTCAAGCAGGAGCTAACTATGGCTACACCTTC.

The chain carries TRBV7-8 and TRBJ2-1; D perhaps matches TRBD2 (5 bases). The CDR3 has 15 residues. V was pared by 5 bases and J by 6 bases, with 17 bases between. CDR1 is SGHVS, CDR2 FQNEAQ, per germline. The CDR3 region is CASSPRGASFNEQFF. In DNA form, the CDR3 reads TGTGCCAGCAGCCCCCGGGGAGCTAGCTTCAATGAGCAGTTCTTC.

The rearrangement uses TRBV5-1 and TRBJ2-5; unclear D gene. The J call could be wrong; TRBJ2-7 is a better fit for the DNA end. The length of the CDR3 is 14 residues. Per germline, CDR1 SGHRS and CDR2 YFSETQ. In nucleotides, the CDR3 is TGCGCCAGCAAATTACAGCAGAGCTCCTACGAGCAGTACTTC. The encoded protein is CASKLQQSSYEQYF.

The rearrangement joins TRBV15 to TRBJ1-3; TRBD1 matches at 8 bases. Trimming took 2 bases from V and 2 from J; bases not matched to a gene: 8. Germline CDR1 and CDR2: LNHNV and YYDKDF (reference sequence). The CDR3 covers 17 residues. The CDR3 DNA follows: TGTGCCACCAGCAGACAACTGACAGGGGCGACTGGAAACACCATATATTTT. It specifies CATSRQLTGATGNTIYF.